This T cell receptor beta chain was identified during a study of PD-1 blockade in classical Hodgkin lymphoma. Study outcomes and limitations: Reports indicated that newly diagnosed patients had lower baseline TCR diversity than healthy donors did. The authors have not defined what causes the repertoire differences, possibly disease activity or prior therapy. CD8+ TCR diversity did not rise significantly by C4D1, unlike CD4+.

Time point of the sample: cycle 4 day 1 (C4D1), after 5 to 7 weeks of nivolumab. Relapses following autologous stem cell transplantation were seen in all patients, with brentuximab vedotin exposure varying. The investigators isolated CD8+ T cells from thawed PBMCs using magnetic negative selection. Sequencing used immunoSEQ multiplex PCR; TCRdb keeps in-frame clones, though not all of them. The table includes approximately 15,000 clones, around 86% detected once. Concerning this clone itself: Its antigen is unknown.

The CDR3 sequence is 19 residues long. V gave up 5 bases and J gave up 2 bases; unmatched junction bases: 17. CDR1 and CDR2 from the germline V gene are SGHVS and FNYEAQ. The specimen was CD8+ T cells from blood, collected before the fourth cycle of nivolumab. This TCR came from a human donor with classical Hodgkin lymphoma. This rearrangement joins TRBV7-6 to TRBJ2-3; TRBD1 agrees at 9 bases. CDR3 sequence reads: CASSLGSWTGDNFTDTQYF. The CDR3 DNA is TGTGCCAGCAGCCTAGGGTCGTGGACAGGGGATAACTTCACAGATACGCAGTATTTT. Using reference TRBV7-6 and TRBJ2-3 for the parts outside the CDR3, the full variable domain is GAGVSQSPRYKVTKRGQDVALRCDPISGHVSLYWYRQALGQGPEFLTYFNYEAQQDKSGLPNDRFSAERPEGSISTLTIQRTEQRDSAMYRCASSLGSWTGDNFTDTQYFGPGTRLTVL.